These 27 T cell receptor beta chains came from one sample sequenced in a study of cytomegalovirus exposure and HLA in healthy donors. The PCR contained 60 Vbeta and 13 Jbeta primers. The data were produced by immunoSEQ multiplex PCR, yet TCRdb's version contains in-frame clones alone and is incomplete. There are some 130,000 clones in the sample; 74% occur only once, and approximately 6% lies in the top ten. The sequencing input was PBMCs. These receptors were taken from a woman between 45 and 60 years old in good health and CMV-seropositive.

The gene calls are TRBV15 and TRBJ1-4, with TRBD1 as a possible D gene (5 bases). This CDR3 region has 15 residues. Trimming removed 5 bases from V and 7 bases from J, with 17 bases in between. In germline, CDR1 is LNHNV, CDR2 YYDKDF (reference sequence). DNA for the CDR3: TGTGCCACCAGCTCCCCCGCGGGGGACGTTGAAAAACTGTTTTTT. Encoded protein: CATSSPAGDVEKLFF.

The CDR3, as DNA: TGTGCCAGTAGTATCGGGCAGGGAGGCCATTCACCCCTCCACTTT. Residues: CASSIGQGGHSPLHF. The rearrangement uses TRBV19 and TRBJ1-6; perhaps TRBD1 as D (5 bases). The CDR3 totals 15 residues. CDR1 is LNHDA, CDR2 SQIVND, per germline (reference sequence). Trimming shortened V by 3 bases and J by 8 bases, and 14 bases separated the two germline ends.

This rearrangement joins TRBV5-6 to TRBJ1-1, with 10 bases aligning to TRBD1. Germline assignment: CDR1 SGHDT and CDR2 YYEEEE. V was clipped by 5 bases and J by 4 bases; unmatched bases: 11. There are 16 residues in the CDR3. The CDR3 DNA sequence: TGTGCCAGCAGTTTACCCGGGACAGGGGACGGCACTGAAGCTTTCTTT. Encoded protein: CASSLPGTGDGTEAFF.

The CDR3 sequence: CASSPGQGTYEQYF. CDR3 coding DNA: TGTGCCAGTAGTCCCGGACAGGGCACCTACGAGCAGTACTTC. V and J are TRBV19 and TRBJ2-7; 8 bases are a match to TRBD1. CDR3 length: 14 amino acids. The ends lost 5 bases at V and 2 bases at J; junction bases unmatched: 5. The germline V gene has CDR1 LNHDA and CDR2 SQIVND (reference sequence).

The chain links TRBV7-9 to TRBJ1-1; no firm D call. The CDR3 has 11 amino acids. Germline loops: CDR1 SEHNR, CDR2 FQNEAQ (reference sequence). Trimming took 5 bases from V and 7 from J, leaving 8 bases between them. The CDR3 is CASSTPREAFF. CDR3 nucleotide sequence: TGTGCCAGCAGCACTCCTCGTGAAGCTTTCTTT.

This clone was counted only a few times. This chain links TRBV4-1 with TRBJ2-1, with TRBD2 identical over 7 bases. In germline, CDR1 is MGHRA, CDR2 YSYEKL. V dropped 0 bases and J dropped 0; count of bases not matched to a gene: 11. The CDR3 runs to 19 residues. In DNA form, the CDR3 reads TGCGCCAGCAGCCAAGAGATCGATGCTAGCGGAAGCTCCTACAATGAGCAGTTCTTC. It translates to CASSQEIDASGSSYNEQFF.

The chain couples TRBV5-4 to TRBJ2-5; D might be TRBD1 (5 bases). The germline CDR1 and CDR2 sequences are SGHNT and YYREEE (reference sequence). The CDR3 is 13 amino acids. With 0 bases removed from V and 5 bases from J, the gap between germline ends came to 8 bases. CDR3 coding DNA: TGTGCCAGCAGCTTGGTAGGGGTCGAGACCCAGTACTTC. Translated, it gives CASSLVGVETQYF. Variable domain in full (rest from reference TRBV5-4 and TRBJ2-5): ETGVTQSPTHLIKTRGQQVTLRCSSQSGHNTVSWYQQALGQGPQFIFQYYREEENGRGNFPPRFSGLQFPNYSSELNVNALELDDSALYLCASSLVGVETQYFGPGTRLLVL.

V gene TRBV5-4 combines with J gene TRBJ1-1, with D perhaps matching TRBD1 (5 bases). Germline CDR1 SGHNT, CDR2 YYREEE (reference sequence). The CDR3 loop spans 16 amino acids. The V gene lost 4 bases and the J gene lost 3 bases, with 19 bases spanning the gap. The CDR3 DNA is TGTGCCAGCAGCCGACTCTCCAGGACGGGGGACACTGAAGCTTTCTTT. It translates to CASSRLSRTGDTEAFF.

The chain combines TRBV7-2 with TRBJ1-1, with D possibly being TRBD1 (5 bases). The CDR3 length is 13 residues. V was pared by 5 bases and J by 5 bases, with 12 bases between. CDR1 and CDR2 from the germline V gene are SGHTA and FQGNSA. DNA for the CDR3: TGTGCCAGCAGCCCAGGGTCCCGGACTGAAGCTTTCTTT. It specifies CASSPGSRTEAFF.

The chain links TRBV6-5 to TRBJ2-5; 13 positions agree with TRBD2. The CDR3 runs 14 residues. The trim removed 8 bases at V and 4 bases at J, leaving 4 bases unmatched. Germline V gene sequence: CDR1 MNHEY, CDR2 SVGAGI. The CDR3 loop is CASARLAGGETQYF. The CDR3 nucleotides are TGTGCCAGCGCTCGACTAGCGGGGGGAGAGACCCAGTACTTC.

In regard to this clone: The same CDR3 arises from other DNA sequences in this sample as well. The gene calls are TRBV2 and TRBJ2-1; TRBD1 matches 10 bases. Unmatched junction bases numbered 1, after V lost 6 bases and J lost 8 bases. There are 12 residues in the CDR3. CDR1 and CDR2 from the germline V gene are SNHLY and FYNNEI. The CDR3 bases are TGTGCCAGCAGGGGACAGGGGTATGAGCAGTTCTTC. Protein product: CASRGQGYEQFF.

This rearrangement joins TRBV9 to TRBJ1-2; D unclear. Germline V gene sequence: CDR1 SGDLS, CDR2 YYNGEE. This CDR3 comprises 14 residues. Deletions cut 0 bases from V and 2 bases from J, with 8 bases between. DNA for the CDR3: TGTGCCAGCAGCGTAGCTTTACAAAACTATGGCTACACCTTC. It translates to CASSVALQNYGYTF. Full variable domain (rest looked up from reference TRBV9 and TRBJ1-2): DSGVTQTPKHLITATGQRVTLRCSPRSGDLSVYWYQQSLDQGLQFLIQYYNGEERAKGNILERFSAQQFPDLHSELNLSSLELGDSALYFCASSVALQNYGYTFGSGTRLTVV.

The genes are TRBV4-1 and TRBJ1-6, with 9 bases lining up with TRBD1. Trimming at V came to 4 bases and at J to 6 bases, leaving 4 bases not matched to a gene. The germline gives CDR1 MGHRA, CDR2 YSYEKL. The CDR3 totals 15 residues. The CDR3 sequence is CASSRPDRGNSPLHF. In nucleotides, the CDR3 is TGCGCCAGCAGCCGCCCGGACAGGGGTAATTCACCCCTCCACTTT.

The V gene is TRBV7-8, the J gene TRBJ1-1, with D possibly matching TRBD1 (6 bases). This CDR3 is 13 amino acids long. CDR1 is SGHVS and CDR2 is FQNEAQ in the germline V gene. V shed 3 bases and J shed 5 bases, with 10 bases lying between them. The CDR3 DNA sequence: TGTGCCAGCAGCTTTCAGGGGCGGACTGAAGCTTTCTTT. It yields the protein CASSFQGRTEAFF. Together with reference TRBV7-8 and TRBJ1-1, the CDR3 gives the full variable domain: GAGVSQSPRYKVAKRGQDVALRCDPISGHVSLFWYQQALGQGPEFLTYFQNEAQLDKSGLPSDRFFAERPEGSVSTLKIQRTQQEDSAVYLCASSFQGRTEAFFGQGTRLTVV.

Of note for this clone: Other nucleotide sequences from this sample produce the same CDR3. This chain connects TRBV7-2 to TRBJ2-7, with D tentatively TRBD2 (7 bases). The ends were cut back, 5 bases at V and 3 bases at J, with 17 bases in the middle. CDR1 is SGHTA and CDR2 is FQGNSA in the germline V gene. This CDR3 is built from 15 residues. The CDR3 bases are TGTGCCAGCAGCCTAGATGGCGGGGGCAACTACGAGCAGTACTTC. Encoded protein: CASSLDGGGNYEQYF. Filled out from reference TRBV7-2 and TRBJ2-7, the complete variable domain reads GAGVSQSPSNKVTEKGKDVELRCDPISGHTALYWYRQSLGQGLEFLIYFQGNSAPDKSGLPSDRFSAERTGGSVSTLTIQRTQQEDSAVYLCASSLDGGGNYEQYFGPGTRLTVT.

This clone was seen only a few times. V usage is TRBV2 and J usage is TRBJ2-2; 10 nucleotides align to TRBD2. Germline V lookup: CDR1 SNHLY, CDR2 FYNNEI. Trimming at V came to 6 bases and at J to 7 bases, leaving 8 bases not matched to a gene. The CDR3 loop spans 15 amino acids. CDR3 amino acids: CASRASGGAFGELFF. The CDR3 DNA sequence: TGTGCCAGCAGAGCTAGCGGGGGAGCCTTCGGGGAGCTGTTTTTT. Full variable domain (missing parts from reference TRBV2 and TRBJ2-2): EPEVTQTPSHQVTQMGQEVILRCVPISNHLYFYWYRQILGQKVEFLVSFYNNEISEKSEIFDDQFSVERPDGSNFTLKIRSTKLEDSAMYFCASRASGGAFGELFFGEGSRLTVL.

The chain employs TRBV10-3 and TRBJ2-5; the match to TRBD1 covers 9 bases. The better agreement between TRBJ2-7 and the DNA end casts doubt on the J call. CDR1 and CDR2 from the germline V gene are ENHRY and SYGVKD. The CDR3 covers 13 residues. CDR3 region: CAIKNRGRYEQYF. In DNA form, the CDR3 reads TGTGCCATCAAGAACAGGGGGCGGTACGAGCAGTACTTC.

There are a few counts of this clone. This chain links TRBV18 with TRBJ1-1; 8 bases map to TRBD1. V trimming: 2 bases; J trimming: 4 bases; junction bases outside the gene matches: 3. Germline loops: CDR1 KGHSH, CDR2 LQKENI. The CDR3 runs to 14 residues. CDR3 DNA sequence: TGTGCCAGCTCACCAGAGACAGGGGTCACTGAAGCTTTCTTT. It codes for CASSPETGVTEAFF.

This chain joins TRBV5-5 and TRBJ2-3; TRBD2 matches at 9 bases. The V and J ends lost 0 bases and 2 bases, in that order; junction bases with no gene match: 4. The CDR3 loop spans 16 amino acids. Per the germline V gene, CDR1 is SGHKS and CDR2 is YYEKEE (reference sequence). CDR3 protein: CASSLVSGGPTDTQYF. CDR3 nucleotides: TGTGCCAGCAGCTTGGTTAGCGGGGGACCCACAGATACGCAGTATTTT.

The V call is TRBV5-1, the J call TRBJ2-5, with a weak D call TRBD2 (5 bases). V was clipped by 2 bases and J by 2 bases, with 16 bases between them. This CDR3 contains 16 residues. Germline assignment: CDR1 SGHRS and CDR2 YFSETQ. The CDR3: CASSLGSLRQQETQYF. CDR3 sequence (DNA): TGCGCCAGCAGCTTAGGGAGCTTGCGTCAGCAAGAGACCCAGTACTTC.

This chain connects TRBV19 to TRBJ1-2; 7 bases fit TRBD1. Per germline, CDR1 LNHDA and CDR2 SQIVND (reference sequence). Trimming cost V 3 bases and J 4 bases; bases outside gene matches: 5. The CDR3 has 14 amino acids. Here the CDR3 DNA reads TGTGCCAGTAGTATGGACAGGAGTCCCTATGGCTACACCTTC. This encodes CASSMDRSPYGYTF.

The chain couples TRBV2 to TRBJ1-2; no clear D. Trimming shortened V by 3 bases and J by 4 bases, and 6 bases separated the two germline ends. The CDR3 consists of 12 residues. Germline V CDR1 and CDR2: SNHLY, FYNNEI. This CDR3 is CASSDSGYGYTF. CDR3 nucleotide sequence: TGTGCCAGCAGTGACTCGGGCTATGGCTACACCTTC. Based on the CDR3 plus reference TRBV2 and TRBJ1-2, the full variable domain is EPEVTQTPSHQVTQMGQEVILRCVPISNHLYFYWYRQILGQKVEFLVSFYNNEISEKSEIFDDQFSVERPDGSNFTLKIRSTKLEDSAMYFCASSDSGYGYTFGSGTRLTVV.

The chain recombines TRBV4-3 with TRBJ2-3, with D unresolved. There are 15 residues in the CDR3. The V end lost 0 bases, the J end lost 8 bases, and 15 bases lay between the germline ends. Per germline, CDR1 LGHNA and CDR2 YSLEER. The CDR3 sequence: CASSQEGARESTQYF. The CDR3 DNA sequence: TGCGCCAGCAGCCAAGAGGGCGCCCGAGAGTCTACGCAGTATTTT.

This sequence joins TRBV29-1 and TRBJ2-1; TRBD1 matches at 7 bases. With V trimmed by 6 bases and J by 0 bases, 5 bases remained unmatched. Per germline, CDR1 SQVTM and CDR2 ANQGSEA. The CDR3 spans 14 residues. CDR3 region: CSVSQGSSYNEQFF. The CDR3 coding sequence is TGCAGCGTGTCACAGGGGAGCTCCTACAATGAGCAGTTCTTC.

This clone was seen a handful of times. As DNA, the CDR3 is TGTGCCAGCAGTTTTCTCCCCACAGGGCTCTATGGCTACACCTTC. The encoded protein is CASSFLPTGLYGYTF. The V and J genes are TRBV27 and TRBJ1-2, with D possibly TRBD1 on 6 matching bases. Germline CDR1 and CDR2: MNHEY and SMNVEV (reference sequence). Trimming shortened V by 3 bases and J by 4 bases, and 15 bases separated the two germline ends. CDR3 length: 15 residues.

In this sample, this clone turned up once. V and J are TRBV2 and TRBJ2-5; D perhaps matches TRBD1 (5 bases). The germline V and J ends were trimmed by 7 bases and 0 bases, with 6 bases remaining between them. The CDR3 totals 12 residues. The germline V gene encodes CDR1 SNHLY and CDR2 FYNNEI. Written as DNA, the CDR3 is TGTGCCAGCATCAGGGACCAAGAGACCCAGTACTTC. Amino acids: CASIRDQETQYF.

V usage is TRBV11-3 and J usage is TRBJ1-1; TRBD1 might be the D (5 bases). The CDR3 consists of 18 residues. With 5 bases removed from V and 1 base from J, the gap between germline ends came to 23 bases. CDR1 is SGHNT and CDR2 is YENEEA in the germline V gene. The CDR3 region is CASSPGRGRRTSNTEAFF. The CDR3 DNA reads TGTGCCAGCAGCCCCGGAAGGGGCCGCCGTACCTCGAACACTGAAGCTTTCTTT.